This T cell receptor beta chain was profiled in a study of T cell responses to AZD1222 COVID-19 vaccine. Clones were sequenced by immunoSEQ multiplex PCR, and TCRdb holds only the in-frame ones, with some missing. The table includes some 130,000 clones, 70% to 90% detected once. Germline V gene lookup returns CDR1 MNHEY and CDR2 SVGAGI. This CDR3 is built from 13 residues. V was clipped by 5 bases and J by 3 bases; unmatched bases: 2. The sequenced sample was peripheral blood, obtained on day 0 of AZD1222 vaccination. The TCR comes from an adult in good health. V and J are TRBV6-5 and TRBJ1-2; 8 bases line up with TRBD1. The CDR3 nucleotides are TGTGCCAGCAGTACGACAGGGGACTATGGCTACACCTTC. Amino acids: CASSTTGDYGYTF.